This is a list of T cell receptor beta chains from one sample in a study of blood T cell repertoires in COVID-19. The protocol was immunoSEQ multiplex PCR, while the TCRdb copy is restricted to in-frame clones and leaves out a portion. The sample lists roughly 500,000 clones, roughly 85% seen once, with 3% to 4% in the top ten. The specimen was peripheral blood. The source is a human donor in a cohort sampled during active COVID-19. Both conserved end residues are trimmed from each CDR3.

>TRBV6-4
ASRERGQGNSPLH
>TRBV4-2
ASSDRDRGNTEAF
>TRBV19
ASSSPPLAGGYQPQH
>TRBV7-9
ASSLVQGGEAF
>TRBV29-1
SVGAGDGYT
>TRBV28
ASSYGTGGNSPLH
>TRBV3-1/TRBV3-2
ASSQGTDPNEQF
>TRBV18
ASSPAQGYEQY
>TRBV29-1
SVGHSSTDTQY
>TRBV11-1
ASSLGSGRARELF
>TRBV7-2
ASSPDSTGDQPQH
>TRBV27
ASSFGWGQGPMNTEAF
>TRBV5-1
ASSVVTSGGSTDTQY
>TRBV7-9
ASSLTQSTDTQY
>TRBV9
ASTDRVNTEAF
>TRBV14
ASSLFSGPYEQY
>TRBV28
ASSPSSGGNEKLF
>TRBV19
ASSMKGWSNQPQH
>TRBV7-2
ASSWKRLDILF
>TRBV10-3
AILPLGGRGEQF
>TRBV9
ASSVSGDTEAF
>TRBV28
ASWVGGSSNQPQH
>TRBV30
AWSVPGSKNIQY
>TRBV3-1/TRBV3-2
ASSLRTGDQPQH
>TRBV30
AWNAGGVDTEAF
>TRBV28
ASSFLAPSYNEQF
>TRBV30
AWSLAISTEAF
>TRBV7-9
ASSRGTSGASYEQY
>TRBV28
ASSLDRATGELF
>TRBV5-1
ASRRATNTGELF
>TRBV18
ASSGDYRNEQF
>TRBV29-1
SVRTGDGNTIY
>TRBV7-2
ASRLGQVTEAF
>TRBV5-1
ASSLGLAGTNEQF
>TRBV5-1
ASSFTGGSTEAF
>TRBV5-4
ASTGGQNANYGYT
>TRBV11-2
ASSLRKGGGRVTGELF
>TRBV27
ASSLRIGEGNEQF
>TRBV28
ASSKKPGQEALAGANVLT
>TRBV15
ATSRDTASGARGQY
>TRBV6-1
ASSEAVYRAYNEQF
>TRBV7-2
ASSLVAQGQHRNTIY
>TRBV5-8
ASSLAGLAGENEQF
>TRBV9
ASSPRVNSAHEQY
>TRBV11-3
ASGQEETDTQY
>TRBV5-4
ASSRGLEVFNEQF
>TRBV5-4
ASSPGQGIPREGYEQY
>TRBV28
ASRGQGALRTASGELF
>TRBV4-2
ASKVRLASYNEQF
>TRBV19
ASIDRDRETYGYT
>TRBV10-3
AISESLAGPSYNEQF
>TRBV4-3
ASSQTSGQETQY
>TRBV19
ASSRIAGGLYNEQF